Only one count was recorded for the clone carrying this T cell receptor (beta chain). Here immunoSEQ multiplex PCR was the method, and the copy in TCRdb shows in-frame clones only, minus some. The profile shows roughly 240,000 clones, about 91% of them singletons. The study recruited people aged about 18 to 89 years across approximately 24 US areas. The CDR3 consists of 16 residues. V was clipped by 10 bases and J by 2 bases, with 23 bases between them. The V gene's germline CDR1 is LNHDA and CDR2 SQIVND (reference sequence). This sample stems from a study of blood T cell repertoires in COVID-19. Study in general: COVID-19 samples collected from the United States, Italy and Spain covered acute and convalescent phases.

The TCR was taken from a woman aged 40 to 49 with acute COVID-19. The sample consisted of PBMCs or T cells enriched from blood (not recorded which). This chain uses TRBV19 with TRBJ1-1, with D possibly being TRBD1 (6 bases). The CDR3 loop reads CAISPLGAGGNTEAFF. Here the CDR3 DNA reads TGTGCCATCTCCCCCTTGGGGGCAGGCGGAAACACTGAAGCTTTCTTT.